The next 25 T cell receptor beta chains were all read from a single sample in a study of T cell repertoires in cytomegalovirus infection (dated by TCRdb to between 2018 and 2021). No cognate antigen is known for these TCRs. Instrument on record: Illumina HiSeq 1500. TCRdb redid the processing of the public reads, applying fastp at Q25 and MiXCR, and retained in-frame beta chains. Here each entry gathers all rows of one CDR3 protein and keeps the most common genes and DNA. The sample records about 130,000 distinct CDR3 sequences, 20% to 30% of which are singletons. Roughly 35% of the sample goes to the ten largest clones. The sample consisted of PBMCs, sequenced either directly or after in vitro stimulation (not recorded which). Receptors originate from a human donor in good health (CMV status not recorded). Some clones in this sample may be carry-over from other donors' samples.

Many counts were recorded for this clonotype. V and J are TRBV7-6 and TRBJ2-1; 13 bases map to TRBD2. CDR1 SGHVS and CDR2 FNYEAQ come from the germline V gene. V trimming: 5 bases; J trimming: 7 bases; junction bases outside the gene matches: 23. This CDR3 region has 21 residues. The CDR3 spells CASSRIPTGTSGTRARNEQFF. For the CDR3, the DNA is TGTGCCAGCAGCCGTATACCAACCGGGACTAGCGGGACGCGGGCTAGAAATGAGCAGTTCTTC.

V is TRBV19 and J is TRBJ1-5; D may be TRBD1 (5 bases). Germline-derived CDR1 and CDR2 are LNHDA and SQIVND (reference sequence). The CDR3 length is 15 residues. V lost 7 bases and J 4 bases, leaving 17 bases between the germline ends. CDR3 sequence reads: CASTIWGGENQPQHF. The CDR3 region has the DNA TGTGCCAGTACAATATGGGGCGGTGAGAATCAGCCCCAGCATTTT.

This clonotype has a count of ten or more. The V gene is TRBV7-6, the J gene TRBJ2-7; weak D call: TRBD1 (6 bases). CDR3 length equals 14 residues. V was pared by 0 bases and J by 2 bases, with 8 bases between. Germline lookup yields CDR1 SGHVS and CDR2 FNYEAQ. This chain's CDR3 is CASSLAGHTYEQYF. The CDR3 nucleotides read TGTGCCAGCAGCTTAGCGGGACACACCTACGAGCAGTACTTC.

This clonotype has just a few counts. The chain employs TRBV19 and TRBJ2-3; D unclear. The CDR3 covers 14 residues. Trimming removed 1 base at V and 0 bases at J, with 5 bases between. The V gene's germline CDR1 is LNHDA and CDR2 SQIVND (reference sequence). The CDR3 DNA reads TGTGCCAGTAGTATAGTGGACAGCACAGATACGCAGTATTTT. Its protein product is CASSIVDSTDTQYF.

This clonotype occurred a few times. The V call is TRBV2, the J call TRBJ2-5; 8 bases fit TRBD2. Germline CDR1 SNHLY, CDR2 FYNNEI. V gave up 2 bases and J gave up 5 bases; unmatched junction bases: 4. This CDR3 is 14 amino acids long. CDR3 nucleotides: TGTGCCAGCAGTGAAACTAGCGGAGGGGAGACCCAGTACTTC. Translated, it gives CASSETSGGETQYF.

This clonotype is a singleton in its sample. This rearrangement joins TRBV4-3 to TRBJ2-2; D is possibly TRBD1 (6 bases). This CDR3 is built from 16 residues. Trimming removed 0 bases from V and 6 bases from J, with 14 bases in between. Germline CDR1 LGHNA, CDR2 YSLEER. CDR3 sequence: CASSQDARQGPGELFF. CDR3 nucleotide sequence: TGCGCCAGCAGCCAAGATGCCCGGCAGGGGCCCGGGGAGCTGTTTTTT.

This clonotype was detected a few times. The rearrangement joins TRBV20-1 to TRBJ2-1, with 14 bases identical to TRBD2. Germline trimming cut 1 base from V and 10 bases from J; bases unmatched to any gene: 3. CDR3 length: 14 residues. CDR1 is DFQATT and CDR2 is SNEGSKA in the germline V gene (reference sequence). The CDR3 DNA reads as TGCAGTGCTAGAGTGGGGACTAGCGGGAGAGAGCAGTTCTTC. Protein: CSARVGTSGREQFF.

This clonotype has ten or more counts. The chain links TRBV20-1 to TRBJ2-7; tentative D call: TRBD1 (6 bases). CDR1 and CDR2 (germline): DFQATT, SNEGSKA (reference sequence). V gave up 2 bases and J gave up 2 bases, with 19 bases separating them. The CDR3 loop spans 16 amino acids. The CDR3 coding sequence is TGCAGTGCTAGACCGCACAGGGCCCCTAGGACCTACGAGCAGTACGTC. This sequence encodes CSARPHRAPRTYEQYV.

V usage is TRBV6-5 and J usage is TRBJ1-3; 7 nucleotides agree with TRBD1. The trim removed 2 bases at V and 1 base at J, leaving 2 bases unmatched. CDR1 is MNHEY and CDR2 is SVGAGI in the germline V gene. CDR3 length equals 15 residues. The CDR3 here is CASSYGTASGNTIYF. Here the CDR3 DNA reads TGTGCCAGCAGTTACGGGACAGCTTCTGGAAACACCATATATTTT.

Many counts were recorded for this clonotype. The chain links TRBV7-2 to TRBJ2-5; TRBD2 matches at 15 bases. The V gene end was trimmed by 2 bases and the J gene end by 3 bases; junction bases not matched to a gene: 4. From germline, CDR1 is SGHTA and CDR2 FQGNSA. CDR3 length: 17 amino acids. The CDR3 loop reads CASSLPGLAGGEETQYF. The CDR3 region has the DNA TGTGCCAGCAGCTTACCCGGACTAGCGGGAGGGGAAGAGACCCAGTACTTC. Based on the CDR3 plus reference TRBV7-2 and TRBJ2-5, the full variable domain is GAGVSQSPSNKVTEKGKDVELRCDPISGHTALYWYRQSLGQGLEFLIYFQGNSAPDKSGLPSDRFSAERTGGSVSTLTIQRTQQEDSAVYLCASSLPGLAGGEETQYFGPGTRLLVL.

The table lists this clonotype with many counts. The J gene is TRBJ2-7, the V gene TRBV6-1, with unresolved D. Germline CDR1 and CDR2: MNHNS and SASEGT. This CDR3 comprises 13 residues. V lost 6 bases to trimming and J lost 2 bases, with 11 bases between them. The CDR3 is CASSEPPTYEQYF. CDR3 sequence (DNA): TGTGCCAGCAGCGAACCGCCGACCTACGAGCAGTACTTC.

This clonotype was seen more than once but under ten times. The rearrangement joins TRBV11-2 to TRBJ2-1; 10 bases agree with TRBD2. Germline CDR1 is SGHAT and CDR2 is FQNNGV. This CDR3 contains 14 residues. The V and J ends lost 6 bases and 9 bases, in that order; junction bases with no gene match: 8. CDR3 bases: TGTGCCAGCAGGGGACCGGGACTAGCGAGTGAGCAGTTCTTC. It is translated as CASRGPGLASEQFF.

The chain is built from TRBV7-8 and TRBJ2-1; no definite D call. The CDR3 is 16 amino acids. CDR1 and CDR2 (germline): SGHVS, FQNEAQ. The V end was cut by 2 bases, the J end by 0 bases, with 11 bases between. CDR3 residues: CASSLRTLSSYNEQFF. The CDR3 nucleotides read TGTGCCAGCAGCTTACGGACCCTTAGCTCCTACAATGAGCAGTTCTTC.

Here the CDR3 reads CASSPGLAPGELFF. The CDR3 DNA follows: TGTGCCAGTAGTCCGGGACTAGCGCCCGGGGAGCTGTTTTTT. The genes are TRBV19 and TRBJ2-2; 10 bases align to TRBD2. The CDR3 is 14 residues long. Losses at the gene ends were 5 bases for V and 6 bases for J; bases not matched to a gene: 3. Per the germline V gene, CDR1 is LNHDA and CDR2 is SQIVND (reference sequence).

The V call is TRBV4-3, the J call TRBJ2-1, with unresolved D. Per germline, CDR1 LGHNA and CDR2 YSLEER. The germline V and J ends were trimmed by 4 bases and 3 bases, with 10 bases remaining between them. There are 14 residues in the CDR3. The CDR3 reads CASSLLGSYNEQFF. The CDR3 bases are TGCGCCAGCAGCCTTTTAGGTAGCTACAATGAGCAGTTCTTC.

Here the CDR3 reads CASSERTSGRLQFF. As DNA, the CDR3 is TGTGCCAGCAGCGAGAGGACTAGCGGGAGACTGCAGTTCTTC. J is TRBJ2-1 and V is TRBV7-2, with 13 positions matching TRBD2. The CDR3 covers 14 residues. V shed 5 bases, J shed 12 bases, and the junction held 7 bases outside the gene matches. CDR1 and CDR2 from the germline V gene are SGHTA and FQGNSA.

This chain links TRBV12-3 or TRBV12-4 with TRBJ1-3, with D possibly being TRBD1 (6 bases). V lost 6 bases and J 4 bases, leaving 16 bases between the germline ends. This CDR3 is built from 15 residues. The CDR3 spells CASRSGTSWGNTIYF. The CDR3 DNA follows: TGTGCCAGCAGATCCGGGACATCTTGGGGAAACACCATATATTTT.

Here the CDR3 reads CASSDPSGAFYEQYV. In DNA form, the CDR3 reads TGTGCCAGCAGTGATCCTAGCGGGGCCTTCTACGAGCAGTACGTC. The rearrangement links TRBV6-2 or TRBV6-3 to TRBJ2-7; 9 bases fit TRBD2. This CDR3 spans 15 amino acids. Trimming took 5 bases from V and 3 from J; bases not matched to a gene: 8. The germline V gene encodes CDR1 MNHEY and CDR2 SVGEGT.

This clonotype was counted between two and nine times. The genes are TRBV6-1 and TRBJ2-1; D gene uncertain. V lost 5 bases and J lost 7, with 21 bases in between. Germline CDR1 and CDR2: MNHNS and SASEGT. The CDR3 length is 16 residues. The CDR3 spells CASSQNTGIGLNEQFF. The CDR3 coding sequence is TGTGCCAGCAGTCAAAATACCGGAATTGGTCTTAATGAGCAGTTCTTC.

The CDR3 loop is CASSQDWAGGLAGGYEQFF. As DNA, the CDR3 is TGCGCCAGCAGCCAAGATTGGGCAGGGGGGCTAGCGGGAGGGTATGAGCAGTTCTTC. The chain uses TRBV4-3 and TRBJ2-1; 12 nucleotides agree with TRBD2. Germline V gene sequence: CDR1 LGHNA, CDR2 YSLEER. The CDR3 extends over 19 amino acids. Trimming cost V 0 bases and J 8 bases; bases outside gene matches: 14.

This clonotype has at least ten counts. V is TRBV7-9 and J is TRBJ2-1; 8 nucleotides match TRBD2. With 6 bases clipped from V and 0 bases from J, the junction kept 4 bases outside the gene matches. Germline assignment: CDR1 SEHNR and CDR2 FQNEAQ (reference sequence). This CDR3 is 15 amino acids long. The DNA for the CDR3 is TGTGCCAGCAGGCGGAGCGGGAGCTCCTACAATGAGCAGTTCTTC. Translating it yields CASRRSGSSYNEQFF.

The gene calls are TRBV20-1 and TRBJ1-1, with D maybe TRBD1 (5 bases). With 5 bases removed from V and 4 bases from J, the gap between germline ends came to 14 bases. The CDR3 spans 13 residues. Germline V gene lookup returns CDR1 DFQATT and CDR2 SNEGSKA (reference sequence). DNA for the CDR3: TGCAGTGCTGGAACCCCAGGGCTCACTGAAGCTTTCTTT. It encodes CSAGTPGLTEAFF.

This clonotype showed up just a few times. CDR3 amino acids: CASSLGQGGYNEQFF. The CDR3 DNA reads as TGCGCCAGCAGCCTAGGACAGGGTGGTTACAATGAGCAGTTCTTC. The chain employs TRBV5-1 and TRBJ2-1, with TRBD1 matching over 8 bases. Germline trimming cut 4 bases from V and 4 bases from J; bases unmatched to any gene: 7. This CDR3 has 15 amino acids. Germline V lookup: CDR1 SGHRS, CDR2 YFSETQ.

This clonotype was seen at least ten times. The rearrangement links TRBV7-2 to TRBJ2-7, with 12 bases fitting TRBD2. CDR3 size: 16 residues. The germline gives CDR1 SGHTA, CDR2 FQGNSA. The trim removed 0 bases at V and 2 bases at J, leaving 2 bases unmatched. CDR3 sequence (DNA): TGTGCCAGCAGCTTAGCACTAGCGGGGGGCACCTACGAGCAGTACGTC. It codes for CASSLALAGGTYEQYV.

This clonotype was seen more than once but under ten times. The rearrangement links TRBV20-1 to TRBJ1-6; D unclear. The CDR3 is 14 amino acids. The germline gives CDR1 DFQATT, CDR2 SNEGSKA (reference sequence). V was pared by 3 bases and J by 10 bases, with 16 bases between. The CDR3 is CSARGRSATSPLHF. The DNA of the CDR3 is TGCAGTGCTAGGGGTAGATCAGCAACATCACCCCTCCACTTT.